The T cell receptor beta chain under discussion was sequenced for a study of blood T cell repertoires in COVID-19. Only in-frame clones appear in the TCRdb table, and some are missing; sequencing was by immunoSEQ multiplex PCR. The data show 310,000 or so clones, roughly 87% seen once. Trimming pared 7 bases from V and 4 bases from J, leaving 17 bases between. The CDR3 has 14 residues. Germline V lookup: CDR1 MNHEY, CDR2 SVGAGI. The sequence derives from a woman aged 18-29 years who had recovered from COVID-19. The sequencing input was PBMCs or T cells enriched from blood (not recorded which). The V call is TRBV6-5, the J call TRBJ2-7, with D perhaps TRBD1 (6 bases). The CDR3, as DNA: TGTGCCAGCAACCTCCCGGGACACCCTTACGAGCAGTACTTC. It specifies CASNLPGHPYEQYF.